These 3 T cell receptor beta chains originate from one sample sequenced in a study of blood T cell repertoires in COVID-19. Measured with immunoSEQ multiplex PCR; TCRdb has only the in-frame clones, and not every one. The repertoire holds some 200,000 clones, with around 86% as singletons. The sample consisted of PBMCs or T cells enriched from blood (not recorded which). These receptors all come from a man aged 25 to 40 in a cohort exposed to, infected with or recovered from COVID-19 (not recorded which).

This chain connects TRBV7-9 to TRBJ1-6; D is perhaps TRBD1 (6 bases). This CDR3 region has 16 residues. Germline CDR1 reads SEHNR; CDR2 reads FQNEAQ (reference sequence). The V gene lost 5 bases and the J gene lost 0 bases, with 11 bases spanning the gap. CDR3 coding DNA: TGTGCCAGCAGCGTCAGGGGAAGCTCCTATAATTCACCCCTCCACTTT. Amino acids: CASSVRGSSYNSPLHF. Combining the CDR3 with reference TRBV7-9 and TRBJ1-6 gives the whole variable domain DTGVSQNPRHKITKRGQNVTFRCDPISEHNRLYWYRQTLGQGPEFLTYFQNEAQLEKSRLLSDRFSAERPKGSFSTLEIQRTEQGDSAMYLCASSVRGSSYNSPLHFGNGTRLTVT.

The chain carries TRBV28 and TRBJ2-2; D not resolved. V was trimmed by 5 bases and J by 6 bases, leaving 28 bases between them. The CDR3 contains 19 residues. Germline V gene lookup returns CDR1 MDHEN and CDR2 SYDVKM. Here the CDR3 DNA reads TGTGCCAGCAGTGTCTTGAAAAGGAATCCGGAGCGAAGTGCCGGGGAGCTGTTTTTT. The encoded protein is CASSVLKRNPERSAGELFF.

The chain joins TRBV7-8 to TRBJ2-2, with a weak D call TRBD2 (6 bases). CDR1 and CDR2 (germline): SGHVS, FQNEAQ. There are 14 residues in the CDR3. Trimming stripped 5 bases from V and 2 bases from J, with 9 bases between. The CDR3, as DNA: TGTGCCAGCAGCAGTGGGACTAACACCGGGGAGCTGTTTTTT. This translates into CASSSGTNTGELFF. Full variable domain (outside the CDR3, taken from reference TRBV7-8 and TRBJ2-2): GAGVSQSPRYKVAKRGQDVALRCDPISGHVSLFWYQQALGQGPEFLTYFQNEAQLDKSGLPSDRFFAERPEGSVSTLKIQRTQQEDSAVYLCASSSGTNTGELFFGEGSRLTVL.